Detailed here is one TCR beta chain. The assay was immunoSEQ multiplex PCR, and TCRdb's table has in-frame clones only and misses some. The sample yields over 50,000 clones, approximately 83% seen once. This sample is part of a study of technical replicates of blood from a handful of donors. The CDR3 loop spans 13 amino acids. The V end lost 5 bases, the J end lost 10 bases, and 18 bases lay between the germline ends. Germline assignment: CDR1 SGHKS and CDR2 YYEKEE (reference sequence). This TCR came from a human donor in good health. Some clones in this sample may be carry-over from other donors' samples. This chain joins TRBV5-5 and TRBJ1-1, with TRBD1 as a possible D gene (6 bases). Sequenced: PBMCs. The CDR3 coding sequence is TGTGCCAGCAGTTTTCCAGGGGCCCTGGGAGCTTTCTTT. Translation gives CASSFPGALGAFF.